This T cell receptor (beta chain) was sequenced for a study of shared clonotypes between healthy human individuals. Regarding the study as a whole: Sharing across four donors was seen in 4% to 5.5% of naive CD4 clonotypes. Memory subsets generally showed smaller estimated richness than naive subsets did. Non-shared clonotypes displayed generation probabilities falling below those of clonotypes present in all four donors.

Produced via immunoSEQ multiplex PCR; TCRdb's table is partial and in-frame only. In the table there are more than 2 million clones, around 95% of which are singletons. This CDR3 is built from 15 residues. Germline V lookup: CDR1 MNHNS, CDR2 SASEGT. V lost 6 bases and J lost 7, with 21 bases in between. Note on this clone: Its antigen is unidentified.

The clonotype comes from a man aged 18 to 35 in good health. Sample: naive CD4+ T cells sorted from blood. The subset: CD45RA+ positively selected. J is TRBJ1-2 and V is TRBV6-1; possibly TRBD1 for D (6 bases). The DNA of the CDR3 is TGTGCCAGCAGACTGGGGACAAGAGGGGAGGGTGGCTACACCTTC. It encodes CASRLGTRGEGGYTF.